The 27 T cell receptor beta chains below all came from one sample that was sequenced in a study of blood T cell repertoires in COVID-19. Generated by immunoSEQ multiplex PCR, the TCRdb table keeps only in-frame clones and is missing some. The table includes hundreds of thousands of clones, over 75% detected once. Sequenced sample: peripheral blood. The receptor set was obtained from a man in his fifties or sixties with COVID-19, enrolled during active disease.

The chain has TRBV30 and TRBJ1-5; D is ambiguous. Germline assignment: CDR1 GTSNPN and CDR2 SVGIG (reference sequence). Trimming took off 0 bases at V and 2 bases at J, with 11 bases between the two ends. The CDR3 has 15 residues. CDR3 sequence reads: CAWSVRTPRNQPQHF. The CDR3 coding sequence is TGTGCCTGGAGTGTACGGACTCCACGCAATCAGCCCCAGCATTTT.

This clone occurred once. This sequence joins TRBV18 and TRBJ1-2; D is uncertain. This CDR3 comprises 15 residues. The V gene lost 3 bases and the J gene lost 1 base, with 12 bases spanning the gap. Per the germline V gene, CDR1 is KGHSH and CDR2 is LQKENI. The CDR3 nucleotides are TGTGCCAGCTCACCTGAAGCCGTGAGTAACTATGGCTACACCTTC. This gives the protein CASSPEAVSNYGYTF.

The chain joins TRBV19 to TRBJ2-3, with TRBD1 as a possible D gene (5 bases). V lost 5 bases and J 4 bases, leaving 19 bases between the germline ends. The germline V gene encodes CDR1 LNHDA and CDR2 SQIVND (reference sequence). This CDR3 comprises 16 residues. The CDR3 sequence: CASSYARRTNSDTQYF. In nucleotides, the CDR3 is TGTGCCAGTAGTTACGCTCGGCGGACAAATTCAGATACGCAGTATTTT.

This clone appeared once. The chain is built from TRBV6-5 and TRBJ1-1; tentative D call: TRBD1 (5 bases). V lost 6 bases to trimming and J lost 6 bases, with 17 bases between them. The CDR3 runs 14 residues. Germline V gene data show CDR1 as MNHEY and CDR2 as SVGAGI. The chain's CDR3 is CASRKKPGTAEAFF. Written as DNA, the CDR3 is TGTGCCAGCAGGAAAAAACCCGGGACTGCTGAAGCTTTCTTT.

The chain links TRBV7-9 to TRBJ1-5, with 7 bases matching TRBD1. V trimming: 1 base; J trimming: 6 bases; junction bases outside the gene matches: 6. The V gene's germline CDR1 is SEHNR and CDR2 FQNEAQ (reference sequence). This CDR3 is 15 amino acids long. The CDR3 spells CASSLDDRAGQPQHF. In nucleotides, the CDR3 is TGTGCCAGCAGCTTAGACGACAGGGCAGGTCAGCCCCAGCATTTT.

The V call is TRBV13, the J call TRBJ2-5; TRBD1 is a possible D gene (6 bases). The V end was cut by 0 bases, the J end by 5 bases, with 13 bases between. In germline, CDR1 is PRHDT, CDR2 FYEKMQ (reference sequence). The CDR3 consists of 15 residues. CDR3 sequence: CASSLGTGWGETQYF. The CDR3, as DNA: TGTGCCAGCAGCTTAGGGACAGGATGGGGCGAGACCCAGTACTTC. The variable domain in full, with the rest retrieved from reference TRBV13 and TRBJ2-5, is AAGVIQSPRHLIKEKRETATLKCYPIPRHDTVYWYQQGPGQDPQFLISFYEKMQSDKGSIPDRFSAQQFSDYHSELNMSSLELGDSALYFCASSLGTGWGETQYFGPGTRLLVL.

The chain joins TRBV28 to TRBJ2-5, with 9 bases lining up with TRBD1. Trimming removed 5 bases from V and 7 bases from J; junction bases left unmatched: 11. The CDR3 is 15 residues long. In germline, CDR1 is MDHEN, CDR2 SYDVKM. Here the CDR3 DNA reads TGTGCCAGCAGTCAAGGGGACAGGGACGTCGGGACCCAGTACTTC. This translates into CASSQGDRDVGTQYF.

Only one count was recorded for this clone. V is TRBV28 and J is TRBJ1-5, with TRBD1 matching over 8 bases. The germline V gene has CDR1 MDHEN and CDR2 SYDVKM. The CDR3 has 17 amino acids. V was pared by 6 bases and J by 0 bases, with 10 bases of the junction left unmatched. The CDR3 here is CASSPGQASDSNQPQHF. The CDR3 nucleotides read TGTGCCAGCAGCCCGGGACAGGCCTCCGATAGCAATCAGCCCCAGCATTTT. The full variable domain, with the rest looked up from reference TRBV28 and TRBJ1-5, is DVKVTQSSRYLVKRTGEKVFLECVQDMDHENMFWYRQDPGLGLRLIYFSYDVKMKEKGDIPEGYSVSREKKERFSLILESASTNQTSMYLCASSPGQASDSNQPQHFGDGTRLSIL.

The V and J genes are TRBV28 and TRBJ1-5; D is uncertain. The germline gives CDR1 MDHEN, CDR2 SYDVKM. Trimming cost V 3 bases and J 1 base, with 10 bases left between them. This CDR3 spans 15 amino acids. The CDR3 nucleotides are TGTGCCAGCAGTTTCGGTGCGGGAAGCAATCAGCCCCAGCATTTT. Translating gives CASSFGAGSNQPQHF.

This clone occurred once. This chain uses TRBV7-2 with TRBJ1-2; TRBD1 matches 12 bases. The CDR3 extends over 15 amino acids. Germline CDR1 is SGHTA and CDR2 is FQGNSA. V lost 5 bases to trimming and J lost 8 bases; unmatched junction nucleotides: 9. The CDR3 coding sequence is TGTGCCAGCAGCGAACCGGGACAGGGGGCGTTGGGCTACACCTTC. It is translated as CASSEPGQGALGYTF.

The gene calls are TRBV11-2 and TRBJ2-1, with TRBD1 matching 9 bases. The CDR3 is 15 residues long. Looked up from germline, CDR1 is SGHAT and CDR2 is FQNNGV. V lost 1 base to trimming and J lost 4 bases; unmatched junction nucleotides: 2. The CDR3 region has the DNA TGTGCCAGCAGCTTAGCGGGACAGGGTTACAATGAGCAGTTCTTC. As protein: CASSLAGQGYNEQFF.

The chain combines TRBV3-1 (or the pseudogene TRBV3-2) with TRBJ1-4; a possible D gene is TRBD1 (5 bases). Trimming stripped 2 bases from V and 5 bases from J, with 9 bases between. Germline-derived CDR1 and CDR2 are LGHDT and YNNKEL (reference sequence). The length of the CDR3 is 14 residues. This CDR3 reads CASSQLQGNEKLFF. The CDR3 DNA sequence: TGTGCCAGCAGCCAACTGCAGGGCAATGAAAAACTGTTTTTT.

The chain joins TRBV7-3 to TRBJ2-1; 14 bases line up with TRBD2. CDR1 and CDR2 (germline): SGHTA, FQGTGA. J gave up 6 bases and V 5 bases, and 3 bases lay outside the gene matches. The CDR3 extends over 15 amino acids. The DNA for the CDR3 is TGTGCCAGCAGCCGACTAGCGGGGGGGCCCAATGAGCAGTTCTTC. Residues: CASSRLAGGPNEQFF.

There are a few counts of this clone. The V and J genes are TRBV4-1 and TRBJ1-2, with D unresolved. The V gene lost 1 base and the J gene lost 10 bases, with 10 bases spanning the gap. Germline V gene sequence: CDR1 MGHRA, CDR2 YSYEKL. This CDR3 spans 12 amino acids. The CDR3 DNA reads TGCGCCAGCAGCCAAGCCGGTCTGTCCTACACCTTC. Translating gives CASSQAGLSYTF.

This sequence joins TRBV5-6 and TRBJ1-1; unclear D gene. CDR3 length: 15 amino acids. Germline CDR1 reads SGHDT; CDR2 reads YYEEEE. V was shortened by 0 bases and J by 3 bases, with 12 bases between the two germline ends. CDR3 sequence: CASSLAEGVDTEAFF. In nucleotides, the CDR3 is TGTGCCAGCAGCTTGGCGGAGGGAGTGGACACTGAAGCTTTCTTT.

The rearrangement links TRBV4-2 to TRBJ2-2; a weak D match, TRBD2 (6 bases). The CDR3 has 16 amino acids. With 1 base removed from V and 1 base from J, the gap between germline ends came to 10 bases. Per the germline V gene, CDR1 is LGHNA and CDR2 is YNFKEQ. CDR3: CASSQVVGGNTGELFF. The DNA of the CDR3 is TGTGCCAGCAGCCAAGTTGTCGGGGGGAACACCGGGGAGCTGTTTTTT.

The CDR3 is CASSLGGVSGIQYF. The CDR3 region has the DNA TGTGCCAGCAGCTTGGGCGGGGTGTCTGGCATTCAGTACTTC. The chain couples TRBV7-2 to TRBJ2-4, with a possible D match to TRBD2 (6 bases). There are 14 residues in the CDR3. Germline assignment: CDR1 SGHTA and CDR2 FQGNSA. V was cut by 3 bases and J by 9 bases, with 15 bases left in between.

The rearrangement joins TRBV6-4 to TRBJ2-3; 7 positions agree with TRBD2. Germline V CDR1 and CDR2: MRHNA, SNTAGT. This CDR3 is built from 15 residues. The V and J ends lost 2 bases and 1 base, in that order; junction bases with no gene match: 3. This CDR3 is CASSDRAGGTDTQYF. The CDR3 DNA is TGTGCCAGCAGTGACAGGGCGGGAGGCACAGATACGCAGTATTTT.

The chain carries TRBV6-6 and TRBJ1-5, with a weak D call TRBD1 (6 bases). The V and J ends lost 5 bases and 1 base respectively, with 9 bases between them. Germline V lookup: CDR1 MNHNY, CDR2 SVGAGI (reference sequence). This CDR3 is 14 amino acids long. CDR3 in DNA: TGTGCCAGCAGTAGAGGGGGAAGCAATCAGCCCCAGCATTTT. Protein sequence: CASSRGGSNQPQHF.

V is TRBV5-6 and J is TRBJ1-4, with D possibly TRBD1 on 6 matching bases. The germline V and J ends were trimmed by 5 bases and 8 bases, with 16 bases remaining between them. CDR1 is SGHDT and CDR2 is YYEEEE in the germline V gene. The CDR3 is made up of 14 amino acids. CDR3 sequence: CASRDWGRREKLFF. CDR3 bases: TGTGCCAGCAGAGATTGGGGGCGAAGGGAAAAACTGTTTTTT.

This rearrangement joins TRBV5-1 to TRBJ2-5; TRBD1 agrees at 7 bases. Germline V gives CDR1 SGHRS, CDR2 YFSETQ. This CDR3 is built from 14 residues. With 2 bases clipped from V and 2 bases from J, the junction kept 3 bases outside the gene matches. Here the CDR3 DNA reads TGCGCCAGCAGCTTACAGGGGTCTCAAGAGACCCAGTACTTC. This translates into CASSLQGSQETQYF.

This clone has ten or more counts. The chain couples TRBV19 to TRBJ1-5; 9 positions match TRBD1. J gave up 3 bases and V 1 base, and 7 bases lay outside the gene matches. This CDR3 has 17 residues. The germline V gene has CDR1 LNHDA and CDR2 SQIVND (reference sequence). The CDR3 protein is CASSIASGTGNNQPQHF. The CDR3 nucleotides read TGTGCCAGTAGTATAGCCTCCGGGACAGGGAACAATCAGCCCCAGCATTTT.

The V call is TRBV10-1, the J call TRBJ1-5, with 7 bases aligning to TRBD1. The CDR3 loop spans 14 amino acids. The V and J ends lost 5 bases and 7 bases, in that order; junction bases with no gene match: 8. Germline loops: CDR1 WNHNN, CDR2 SYGVQD (reference sequence). The chain's CDR3 is CASSQQGLWQPQHF. In DNA, the CDR3 is TGCGCCAGCAGTCAACAGGGGTTATGGCAGCCCCAGCATTTT.

This clone was seen only a few times. The J gene is TRBJ2-5, the V gene TRBV6-1; 9 bases line up with TRBD2. This CDR3 spans 14 amino acids. CDR1 is MNHNS and CDR2 is SASEGT in the germline V gene. V lost 3 bases to trimming and J lost 3 bases; unmatched junction nucleotides: 2. Here the CDR3 reads CASSEASGKETQYF. DNA of the CDR3: TGTGCCAGCAGTGAGGCTAGCGGGAAAGAGACCCAGTACTTC.

The V call is TRBV6-2 or TRBV6-3, the J call TRBJ2-2; 7 bases line up with TRBD1. Germline CDR1 MNHEY, CDR2 SVGEGT. CDR3 length equals 14 residues. V lost 4 bases and J lost 7; bases outside the gene matches: 6. The CDR3 coding sequence is TGTGCCAGCAGTTGGACAGGTGCGGGCGGGGAGCTGTTTTTT. This codes for CASSWTGAGGELFF.

The chain combines TRBV7-2 with TRBJ2-5; 8 bases fit TRBD2. This CDR3 region has 13 residues. The ends lost 5 bases at V and 5 bases at J; junction bases unmatched: 4. The germline V gene encodes CDR1 SGHTA and CDR2 FQGNSA. For the CDR3, the DNA is TGTGCCAGCAGCCGGGGGGGGTCCGAGACCCAGTACTTC. Translation gives CASSRGGSETQYF.

This chain joins TRBV10-3 and TRBJ1-3, with D perhaps matching TRBD1 (6 bases). Trimming took 10 bases from V and 3 from J, leaving 13 bases between them. From germline, CDR1 is ENHRY and CDR2 SYGVKD. The CDR3 totals 13 residues. For the CDR3, the DNA is TGTGCCACCACAGGGTTGAATGGAAACACCATATATTTT. Its protein product is CATTGLNGNTIYF.